This record covers a single T cell receptor beta chain. The data originate from a study of somatic mutations in cytotoxic T cells in rheumatoid arthritis. Overall study: Before any treatment began, about 27 ml EDTA peripheral blood was collected from patients right after diagnosis.

Measured with immunoSEQ multiplex PCR; TCRdb has only the in-frame clones, and not every one. The sample shows just under 7,500 clones, about nine tenths of them seen only once. The TCR comes from a man aged 35 to 55 with rheumatoid arthritis. What was sequenced was CD8+ T cells sorted from blood.

The CDR3 nucleotides are TGTGCCAGCAGCTTAGTCTCATCTACTCCTAACGAGCAGTACTTC. Its translation is CASSLVSSTPNEQYF. V is TRBV7-6 and J is TRBJ2-7; no firm D call. With 1 base removed from V and 5 bases from J, the gap between germline ends came to 15 bases. The germline V gene has CDR1 SGHVS and CDR2 FNYEAQ. CDR3 size: 15 residues.